These 3 T cell receptor beta chains originate from one sample sequenced in a study of identical twins. From the 5' RACE reads, TCRdb called clonotypes with MiXCR, one entry per CDR3 protein. Of nearly 250,000 distinct CDR3 sequences listed, around 6.6% are singletons. These records were also assigned to another study, of yellow fever vaccine responses in identical twins.

Specimen: memory (CD45RO+) T cells sorted from blood. The receptors derive from a woman under 30 in good health.

This clonotype was counted many times. This chain connects TRBV6-2 or TRBV6-3 to TRBJ2-7, with TRBD2 matching 7 bases. The CDR3 totals 13 residues. V trimming: 4 bases; J trimming: 4 bases; junction bases outside the gene matches: 4. From germline, CDR1 is MNHEY and CDR2 SVGEGT. The CDR3 DNA follows: TGTGCCAGCAGTTCCCCTAGCGGATACGAGCAGTACTTC. This encodes CASSSPSGYEQYF.

This clonotype was found once. The gene calls are TRBV7-7 and TRBJ2-7; D tentatively fits TRBD1 or TRBD2 (6 bases each). V was pared by 3 bases and J by 3 bases, with 9 bases between. The CDR3 extends over 13 amino acids. Germline-derived CDR1 and CDR2 are SSHAT and FNYEAQ (reference sequence). CDR3 nucleotide sequence: TGTGCCAGCAGCTTGAGGGGGGACTACGAGCAGTACGTC. Translating gives CASSLRGDYEQYV.

This clonotype came up many times. J is TRBJ1-1 and V is TRBV20-1; D uncertain. The V end lost 5 bases, the J end lost 0 bases, and 13 bases lay between the germline ends. This CDR3 is built from 14 residues. Germline CDR1 is DFQATT and CDR2 is SNEGSKA (reference sequence). As DNA, the CDR3 is TGCAGTGCTCAGGAGACGTTACTGAACACTGAAGCTTTCTTT. As protein: CSAQETLLNTEAFF.